This T cell receptor (beta chain) was observed in a study of T cells in Graves' hyperthyroidism and ophthalmopathy. Study summary: Peripheral blood collection took place at initial diagnosis, before any treatment.

Patients aged 18 to 65 had newly diagnosed hyperthyroidism of under 2 months' duration. Lactation, pregnancy, other autoimmune disease or uncontrolled infection led to exclusion of patients. Study-wide results and limits: Ophthalmopathy stood apart from stable hyperthyroidism in a 13 V-J model.

Details on this clonotype: Its matching antigen is unknown.

Using RNA transcripts as the source, TCR beta CDR3 regions were amplified. First-round RT-PCR targeting the TCR CDR3 was performed with the HTBI primer set. One entry per CDR3 protein results from TCRdb running MiXCR on the multiplex PCR reads. The sample has about 96,000 distinct CDR3 sequences; 51% are singletons. Germline V CDR1 and CDR2: SGDLS, YYNGEE. The CDR3 has 13 residues. V was clipped by 0 bases and J by 8 bases, with 8 bases between them. The chain links TRBV9 to TRBJ2-2; possibly TRBD2 for D (5 bases). This TCR was sampled from a woman aged 40-49 years with Graves' hyperthyroidism. Sequenced sample: blood. The CDR3: CASSVAPGGELFF. The CDR3 coding sequence is TGTGCCAGCAGCGTAGCTCCGGGAGGGGAGCTGTTTTTT.